The 3 T cell receptor beta chains below come from one sample, sequenced in a study of post-analysis software for immune sequencing data. What these receptors recognize is not known. TCR beta cDNA libraries had unique molecular identifiers. TCRdb re-called the PCR reads through MiXCR, storing one row per CDR3 protein. The sample comprises roughly 410,000 distinct CDR3 sequences, about a third of which are singletons, and about an eighth rests with the top ten. Findings and caveats of the study: Roughly 5 TRBV segments (TRBV5-6, TRBV5-1 and TRBV20-1 among them) occurred more frequently in patients than in controls.

The sequenced sample consisted of blood. These receptors were collected from a girl aged 5 to 17 with multiple sclerosis.

V is TRBV28 and J is TRBJ2-7; 10 bases line up with TRBD2. With V trimmed by 4 bases and J by 4 bases, 16 bases remained unmatched. Looked up from germline, CDR1 is MDHEN and CDR2 is SYDVKM. The CDR3 loop spans 18 amino acids. For the CDR3, the DNA is TGTGCCAGCAGTTCCCCAACCAGGCTAGCGGGGGTATGGTACGAGCAGTACTTC. It encodes CASSSPTRLAGVWYEQYF.

This clonotype was recorded a few times. J is TRBJ1-2 and V is TRBV6-6; D is uncertain. CDR1 MNHNY and CDR2 SVGAGI come from the germline V gene (reference sequence). Deletions cut 7 bases from V and 0 bases from J, with 18 bases between. This CDR3 is built from 16 residues. As DNA, the CDR3 is TGTGCCAGCATGTTAGCGTCCGAAAAGCCTAACTATGGCTACACCTTC. It is translated as CASMLASEKPNYGYTF.

This clonotype appeared a few times. The V call is TRBV20-1, the J call TRBJ2-5; D is unresolved. CDR1 and CDR2 from the germline V gene are DFQATT and SNEGSKA (reference sequence). The CDR3 extends over 13 amino acids. V lost 3 bases to trimming and J lost 2 bases, with 10 bases between them. The CDR3, as DNA: TGCAGTGCTAGTGATGGACGGCAAGAGACCCAGTACTTC. Residues: CSASDGRQETQYF.